This TCR beta chain is from a study of T cell repertoires in cytomegalovirus infection. Study-wide context: CMV infection and matching HLA type were both indicated by public TCR beta signatures. Overall study results and limits: Ex vivo responses were dominated by HLA-C-restricted CMV-specific TCR beta clonotypes.

Via MiXCR, TCRdb re-called the reads, giving one row per CDR3 protein. The data contain approximately 500,000 distinct CDR3 sequences, 16% of them singletons. As to this clonotype: What it binds is not known.

The material sequenced was CD8+ T cells from PBMCs. The receptor was isolated from a human donor in good health (CMV status not recorded). Some clones in this sample may be carry-over from other donors' samples.

The CDR3 spells CASSQEYRDGYTF. The CDR3 nucleotides read TGTGCCAGCAGCCAAGAATATAGGGATGGCTACACCTTC. V and J are TRBV4-2 and TRBJ1-2; D is ambiguous. Germline V gene sequence: CDR1 LGHNA, CDR2 YNFKEQ. The CDR3 runs 13 residues. V was shortened by 0 bases and J by 6 bases, with 8 bases between the two germline ends.